The 21 T cell receptor beta chains reported below all come from one sample, sequenced in a study of read filtering for tumor transcriptome and immune sequencing. This library used roughly 400 ng RNA and molecular barcoded adaptors spanning alpha/delta and beta/gamma chains. TCRdb re-called the reads with MiXCR, one entry per CDR3 protein. There are tens of thousands of distinct CDR3 sequences in the sample; about 19% occur only once, and about 16% lies in the top ten. The sequencing input was a population of CD138-negative cells sorted from bone marrow. Receptors were obtained from a donor at least 40 years old with multiple myeloma.

This clonotype appeared many times. The chain is built from TRBV28 and TRBJ1-2, with TRBD1 matching over 11 bases. The CDR3 length is 14 residues. The J segment lost 7 bases and the V segment lost 7 bases, leaving 8 bases of the junction unmatched. Germline-derived CDR1 and CDR2 are MDHEN and SYDVKM. The CDR3 loop reads CASITGQGVFGYTF. Here the CDR3 DNA reads TGTGCCAGCATTACGGGACAGGGGGTGTTTGGCTACACCTTC.

To note about this clonotype: Possible read error: a much larger clone is one base away. Here the CDR3 omits its conserved ending phenylalanine or tryptophan, so a read error is the likely source. The chain employs TRBV29-1 and TRBJ1-5; D may be TRBD1 (5 bases). V was trimmed by 4 bases and J by 4 bases, leaving 14 bases between them. The CDR3 runs to 14 residues. CDR1 is SQVTM and CDR2 is ANQGSEA in the germline V gene. CDR3 residues: CSVGRQGGNQPQHV. The CDR3 DNA is TGCAGCGTTGGCAGGCAGGGTGGTAATCAGCCCCAGCATGTT.

The table lists this clonotype with many counts. CDR3 protein: CATSDRAGGVYNEQFF. The CDR3, as DNA: TGTGCCACCAGTGATCGGGCGGGAGGGGTATACAATGAGCAGTTCTTC. This chain uses TRBV24-1 with TRBJ2-1; 9 bases are shared with TRBD2. V shed 3 bases, J shed 4 bases, and the junction held 6 bases outside the gene matches. Germline assignment: CDR1 KGHDR and CDR2 SFDVKD. The CDR3 has 16 residues.

At least ten counts were recorded for this clonotype. V and J are TRBV5-8 and TRBJ2-6; 8 bases fit TRBD2. From germline, CDR1 is SGHTS and CDR2 YDEGEE. With 5 bases clipped from V and 0 bases from J, the junction kept 16 bases outside the gene matches. The CDR3 extends over 20 amino acids. The CDR3 DNA is TGTGCCAGCAGATACCGCCCGGGGGGGGCCCAAAACTCTGGGGCCAACGTCCTGACTTTC. This codes for CASRYRPGGAQNSGANVLTF.

This clonotype appeared many times. The chain recombines TRBV6-6 with TRBJ1-5, with D unresolved. Germline-derived CDR1 and CDR2 are MNHNY and SVGAGI (reference sequence). The CDR3 spans 16 residues. V was shortened by 0 bases and J by 0 bases, with 9 bases between the two germline ends. The CDR3 reads CASSYSSAGSNQPQHF. The CDR3 coding sequence is TGTGCCAGCAGTTACTCGAGCGCTGGTAGCAATCAGCCCCAGCATTTT.

Ten or more counts support this clonotype. The V gene is TRBV18, the J gene TRBJ2-5; a possible D gene is TRBD2 (5 bases). With 6 bases removed from V and 5 bases from J, the gap between germline ends came to 10 bases. This CDR3 region has 12 residues. CDR1 is KGHSH and CDR2 is LQKENI in the germline V gene. In DNA form, the CDR3 reads TGTGCCAGCTCTGGACTGGTGGAGACCCAGTACTTC. It specifies CASSGLVETQYF.

This clonotype was observed at least ten times. The chain combines TRBV19 with TRBJ1-4; TRBD1 aligns across 8 bases. The CDR3 is 16 residues long. Germline-derived CDR1 and CDR2 are LNHDA and SQIVND (reference sequence). V dropped 5 bases and J dropped 7; count of bases not matched to a gene: 12. This CDR3 reads CASSVAPQGGSEKLFF. The DNA of the CDR3 is TGTGCCAGTAGTGTCGCCCCACAGGGGGGTAGTGAAAAACTGTTTTTT.

In regard to this clonotype: One junction end does not reproduce the germline sequence, and a read error may be involved. CDR3 loop: CSARDQGADTEASF. CDR3 nucleotide sequence: TGCAGTGCTAGAGATCAGGGGGCAGATACTGAAGCTTCCTTT. The chain combines TRBV20-1 with TRBJ1-1; TRBD1 agrees at 8 bases. The CDR3 totals 14 residues. Germline lookup yields CDR1 DFQATT and CDR2 SNEGSKA (reference sequence).

This clonotype was counted at least ten times. The DNA of the CDR3 is TGTGCCAGCAGCCTGTACCCCGAAGAAGGGCATCGGCCCCAGCATTTT. This encodes CASSLYPEEGHRPQHF. The chain recombines TRBV7-9 with TRBJ1-5; D is unclear. This CDR3 is built from 16 residues. V was trimmed by 5 bases and J by 9 bases, leaving 23 bases between them. Germline V gives CDR1 SEHNR, CDR2 FQNEAQ (reference sequence).

This clonotype has only a few counts. J is TRBJ2-2 and V is TRBV11-2; 12 bases are a match to TRBD2. The CDR3 is made up of 16 amino acids. The germline CDR1 and CDR2 sequences are SGHAT and FQNNGV. V gave up 5 bases and J gave up 7 bases; unmatched junction bases: 8. Here the CDR3 reads CASSLRLAGEVGELFF. For the CDR3, the DNA is TGTGCCAGCAGCCTCCGACTAGCGGGAGAGGTCGGGGAGCTGTTTTTT.

A remark on this clonotype: A much bigger clone sits one base away, suggesting this may be a read error. The chain carries TRBV20-1 and TRBJ2-7; D tentatively fits TRBD1 or TRBD2 (5 bases each). This CDR3 spans 13 amino acids. CDR1 and CDR2 (germline): DFQATT, SNEGSKA (reference sequence). The CDR3 protein is CSVRTRVLGEQYF. For the CDR3, the DNA is TGCAGTGTTAGAACCAGGGTACTAGGCGAGCAGTACTTC.

Concerning this clonotype itself: It is likely a read error: a sequence one base away is far more abundant. The rearrangement links TRBV7-6 to TRBJ1-6; 9 nucleotides agree with TRBD1. V dropped 6 bases and J dropped 8; count of bases not matched to a gene: 2. Germline V gene data show CDR1 as SGHVS and CDR2 as FNYEAQ. CDR3 length equals 13 residues. CDR3 loop: CASSGQGHSPLHF. The CDR3 nucleotides are TGTGCCAGCAGTGGACAGGGGCATTCACCCCTCCACTTT.

The chain carries TRBV7-8 and TRBJ2-2, with D possibly matching TRBD2 (6 bases). CDR3 length equals 14 residues. V shed 2 bases and J shed 5 bases, with 9 bases lying between them. Germline CDR1 and CDR2: SGHVS and FQNEAQ. CDR3 sequence reads: CASSLTGDTGELFF. CDR3 bases: TGTGCCAGCAGCTTAACGGGAGATACCGGGGAGCTGTTTTTT. Complete variable domain (other parts from reference TRBV7-8 and TRBJ2-2): GAGVSQSPRYKVAKRGQDVALRCDPISGHVSLFWYQQALGQGPEFLTYFQNEAQLDKSGLPSDRFFAERPEGSVSTLKIQRTQQEDSAVYLCASSLTGDTGELFFGEGSRLTVL.

This clonotype was counted many times. V gene TRBV6-2 or TRBV6-3 combines with J gene TRBJ1-5, with 7 bases lining up with TRBD1. Germline V lookup: CDR1 MNHEY, CDR2 SVGEGT. The junction had 11 bases not matched to a gene; V was cut back by 4 bases and J by 5 bases. The CDR3 runs to 16 residues. CDR3 residues: CASSFHSGGGDQPQHF. The DNA of the CDR3 is TGTGCCAGCAGTTTCCACTCAGGGGGAGGGGATCAGCCCCAGCATTTT.

The gene calls are TRBV19 and TRBJ2-5, with a weak D call TRBD2 (6 bases). This CDR3 contains 15 residues. With 6 bases removed from V and 4 bases from J, the gap between germline ends came to 18 bases. Looked up from germline, CDR1 is LNHDA and CDR2 is SQIVND (reference sequence). CDR3 nucleotide sequence: TGTGCCAGTAGCCGCCGAAGCGGGCCGACAGAGACCCAGTACTTC. Translated, it gives CASSRRSGPTETQYF.

This clonotype was seen ten or more times. J is TRBJ1-1 and V is TRBV25-1, with a possible D match to TRBD1 (5 bases). V was cut by 9 bases and J by 2 bases, with 13 bases left in between. There are 13 residues in the CDR3. Germline-derived CDR1 and CDR2 are MGHDK and SYGVNS. The CDR3 sequence is CASQGTYNTEAFF. CDR3 nucleotide sequence: TGTGCCAGTCAGGGAACGTATAACACTGAAGCTTTCTTT.

This clonotype ranks as medium-sized. This chain joins TRBV11-2 and TRBJ2-1; possible D gene TRBD2, 6 bases. CDR1 and CDR2 (germline): SGHAT, FQNNGV. The CDR3 runs 18 residues. V was cut by 3 bases and J by 0 bases, with 18 bases left in between. The CDR3 spells CASSFDYSGGSSYNEQFF. DNA for the CDR3: TGTGCCAGCAGCTTTGATTACAGCGGAGGGAGCTCCTACAATGAGCAGTTCTTC.

This clonotype was counted only a few times. This chain connects TRBV19 to TRBJ1-4, with D perhaps matching TRBD1 (5 bases). Trimming stripped 7 bases from V and 7 bases from J, with 25 bases between. Looked up from germline, CDR1 is LNHDA and CDR2 is SQIVND (reference sequence). This CDR3 is built from 17 residues. The CDR3 here is CASKGGDDLDGSEKLFF. In DNA, the CDR3 is TGTGCCAGTAAGGGCGGGGACGACCTTGACGGGAGTGAAAAACTGTTTTTT.

As for this clonotype: This CDR3 fails to terminate in the conserved phenylalanine or tryptophan, so it likely reflects a read error. This chain links TRBV2 with TRBJ1-4, with D uncertain. The CDR3 extends over 15 amino acids. Germline V lookup: CDR1 SNHLY, CDR2 FYNNEI. CDR3 in DNA: TGTGCCAGCAGTGAACCTCGGAGAAATAATGAAAAGCTGTTTCTT. The encoded protein is CASSEPRRNNEKLFL.

In this sample, this clonotype turned up many times. The V gene is TRBV19, the J gene TRBJ1-1; tentatively, D is TRBD1 (6 bases). Germline loops: CDR1 LNHDA, CDR2 SQIVND (reference sequence). V lost 8 bases to trimming and J lost 2 bases, with 9 bases between them. The CDR3 is made up of 12 amino acids. CDR3: CASLQGNTEAFF. The CDR3 DNA follows: TGTGCCAGTCTACAGGGCAACACTGAAGCTTTCTTT.

V gene TRBV20-1 combines with J gene TRBJ2-3; 7 positions agree with TRBD2. The CDR3 has 13 residues. Unmatched junction bases numbered 6, after V lost 5 bases and J lost 4 bases. Germline-derived CDR1 and CDR2 are DFQATT and SNEGSKA (reference sequence). The CDR3 nucleotides read TGCAGTGCTGTCGGGGGGTACGCAGATACGCAGTATTTT. Translating gives CSAVGGYADTQYF.